This T cell receptor beta chain was captured by sequencing in a study of CD4+ T cells in melanoma. Study results and limitations: A reported correlation linked neoantigen-specific CD4+ T cells to CD8+, macrophage and B cell function. Reportedly, melanoma neoantigen-specific CD4+ T cells showed varied differentiation states.

Using immunoSEQ multiplex PCR, the repertoire was profiled, and TCRdb retains in-frame clones only, with some absent. The data contain about 140,000 clones, around 90% of them singletons. With respect to this clone: Its antigen remains unidentified.

With V trimmed by 5 bases and J by 1 base, 3 bases remained unmatched. This CDR3 region has 14 residues. Germline assignment: CDR1 LNHDA and CDR2 SQIVND (reference sequence). The chain has TRBV19 and TRBJ2-7, with 9 positions matching TRBD1. This sequence was found in a human donor with melanoma. CDR3 DNA: TGTGCCAGTAGTTGGGACAGGGCTTCCTACGAGCAGTACTTC. Amino acids: CASSWDRASYEQYF.